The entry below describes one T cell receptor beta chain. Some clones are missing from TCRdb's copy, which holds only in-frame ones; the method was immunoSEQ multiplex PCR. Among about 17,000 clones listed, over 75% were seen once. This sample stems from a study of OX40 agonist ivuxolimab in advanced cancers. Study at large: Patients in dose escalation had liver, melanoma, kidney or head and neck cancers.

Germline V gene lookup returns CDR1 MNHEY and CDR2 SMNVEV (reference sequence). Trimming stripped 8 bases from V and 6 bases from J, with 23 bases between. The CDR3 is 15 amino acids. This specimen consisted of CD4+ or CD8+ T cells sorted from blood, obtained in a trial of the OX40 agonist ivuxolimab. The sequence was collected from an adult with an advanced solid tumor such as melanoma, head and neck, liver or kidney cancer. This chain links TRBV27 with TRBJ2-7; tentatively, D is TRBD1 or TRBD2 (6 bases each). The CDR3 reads CASAYSGGLMLEQYF. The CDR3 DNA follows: TGTGCCAGCGCGTACTCCGGGGGCCTTATGCTCGAGCAGTACTTC.